This record looks at one T cell receptor (beta chain) sequence and its context. Its target is not known. Semiquantitative ARM-PCR amplified T cell receptor alpha and beta CDR3 regions from mRNA. Tagged nested gene-specific primers were used first, then communal superprimers amplified exponentially. MiXCR was run by TCRdb on the multiplex PCR reads, yielding one entry per CDR3 protein. Of 13,000 or so distinct CDR3 sequences listed, roughly 62% were seen once; the top ten hold 25% to 30%. The record originates from a study of relationships among human T cell subsets. After CD25, CD56 and CD294 bead selections, the flow-through was collected as Th1 cells. V dropped 8 bases and J dropped 0; count of bases not matched to a gene: 9. The germline V gene encodes CDR1 KGHSH and CDR2 LQKENI. The CDR3 is 15 amino acids. Notes on the study in general: Substantial CDR3 sharing among Th1, Th2 and regulatory cells suggested stochastic fate choice. No significant subset differences appeared in V, D, J use, CDR3 length or N-additions.

The V call is TRBV18, the J call TRBJ2-7, with 8 bases fitting TRBD2. Sequenced material: CD4+ Th1 cells sorted from blood. This receptor was taken from a middle-aged man in good health. CDR3 amino acids: CASTATGTSSYEQYF. In DNA form, the CDR3 reads TGTGCCAGCACCGCTACCGGGACTAGCTCCTACGAGCAGTACTTC.